The 23 T cell receptor beta chains given below trace back to one sample, sequenced in a study of T-cell reconstitution after alpha-beta-depleted transplantation in children (dated by TCRdb to about 2016). The library was produced with PCR. The sample was run on an Illumina HiSeq 2500. TCR libraries were prepared with molecular barcoding, using unique molecular identifiers to normalize TCRbeta repertoire quantification. Starting from the raw public reads, TCRdb applied fastp trimming at Q25, assembled clones with MiXCR and retained in-frame beta chains. Entries are consolidated by CDR3 protein sequence, retaining the most common genes and DNA. The sample yields about 610,000 distinct CDR3 sequences; roughly a tenth were counted once. The ten largest clonotypes hold less than 5% of the sample. The sequencing here drew on PBMCs from the stem cell graft donor, taken from the stem cell graft. The source is a human donor who donated a stem cell graft to a child with acute myeloid leukemia.

This clonotype came up many times. The CDR3 DNA reads TGCGCCAGCAGCGACGGGACTAGCGGGATAAATGAGCAGTTCTTC. Translated: CASSDGTSGINEQFF. V and J are TRBV5-1 and TRBJ2-1; 13 nucleotides match TRBD2. V lost 4 bases, J lost 7 bases, and 5 bases stayed unmatched. The CDR3 consists of 15 residues. Germline CDR1 SGHRS, CDR2 YFSETQ.

The DNA for the CDR3 is TGTGCCAGCAGCGCTCGGGACATTGGAACAGATACGCAGTATTTT. It codes for CASSARDIGTDTQYF. The V call is TRBV7-9, the J call TRBJ2-3; weak D call: TRBD1 (6 bases). This CDR3 contains 15 residues. V lost 5 bases to trimming and J lost 3 bases, with 15 bases between them. Germline loops: CDR1 SEHNR, CDR2 FQNEAQ (reference sequence).

This clonotype occurred a few times. CDR3 in DNA: TGTGCCAGCTCACTAATGACAGGAGCAGTCGAAACCGGGGAGCTGTTTTTT. Encoded protein: CASSLMTGAVETGELFF. This sequence joins TRBV18 and TRBJ2-2, with a weak D call TRBD1 (6 bases). Trimming pared 4 bases from V and 5 bases from J, leaving 20 bases between. The CDR3 is made up of 17 amino acids. The V gene's germline CDR1 is KGHSH and CDR2 LQKENI.

In this sample, this clonotype turned up many times. V gene TRBV7-3 combines with J gene TRBJ2-3; TRBD2 matches 12 bases. Trimming at V came to 5 bases and at J to 6 bases, leaving 6 bases not matched to a gene. Per germline, CDR1 SGHTA and CDR2 FQGTGA. CDR3 length equals 15 residues. The CDR3, as DNA: TGTGCCAGCAGCCGTGGACTAGCGGGAAGGGATACGCAGTATTTT. This sequence encodes CASSRGLAGRDTQYF.

This clonotype has just a few counts. The rearrangement uses TRBV6-2 or TRBV6-3 and TRBJ2-1; tentatively, D is TRBD2 (6 bases). Trimming removed 0 bases from V and 7 bases from J, with 22 bases in between. The CDR3 sequence is 18 residues long. CDR1 is MNHEY, CDR2 SVGEGT, per germline. In DNA, the CDR3 is TGTGCCAGCAGTTACTCCCTGGTTGGGGGGACGAGAGGTAATGAGCAGTTCTTC. This sequence encodes CASSYSLVGGTRGNEQFF.

The rearrangement uses TRBV7-9 and TRBJ2-5; no firm D call. Germline lookup yields CDR1 SEHNR and CDR2 FQNEAQ (reference sequence). V shed 3 bases and J shed 0 bases, with 8 bases lying between them. CDR3 length: 14 amino acids. The CDR3 sequence: CASSFVRNQETQYF. The CDR3 DNA reads TGTGCCAGCAGCTTCGTTAGGAACCAAGAGACCCAGTACTTC. Based on the CDR3 plus reference TRBV7-9 and TRBJ2-5, the full variable domain is DTGVSQNPRHKITKRGQNVTFRCDPISEHNRLYWYRQTLGQGPEFLTYFQNEAQLEKSRLLSDRFSAERPKGSFSTLEIQRTEQGDSAMYLCASSFVRNQETQYFGPGTRLLVL.

This clonotype was seen ten or more times. The chain links TRBV6-5 to TRBJ2-5; TRBD2 aligns across 13 bases. Germline V CDR1 and CDR2: MNHEY, SVGAGI. Trimming took 6 bases from V and 4 from J; bases not matched to a gene: 11. The CDR3 is made up of 17 amino acids. CDR3 bases: TGTGCCAGCAGCCCTCCGTGGACTAGCGGGAGAGGAGAGACCCAGTACTTC. It yields the protein CASSPPWTSGRGETQYF.

This clonotype was picked up a small number of times. The chain has TRBV7-2 and TRBJ2-7; 9 bases map to TRBD2. CDR1 is SGHTA, CDR2 FQGNSA, per germline. The CDR3 totals 14 residues. With V trimmed by 7 bases and J by 3 bases, 7 bases remained unmatched. The CDR3 protein is CASTTQAGGYEQYF. For the CDR3, the DNA is TGTGCCAGCACCACGCAAGCGGGAGGCTACGAGCAGTACTTC.

This clonotype has just a few counts. The CDR3 is CSARDGGTGTETQYF. The CDR3 DNA is TGCAGTGCTAGAGATGGGGGGACAGGGACAGAGACCCAGTACTTC. This rearrangement joins TRBV20-1 to TRBJ2-5; 9 nucleotides agree with TRBD1. Trimming removed 0 bases from V and 4 bases from J; junction bases left unmatched: 6. Germline CDR1 and CDR2: DFQATT and SNEGSKA (reference sequence). The CDR3 length is 15 residues.

V gene TRBV7-2 combines with J gene TRBJ2-7; D not resolved. The CDR3 is 12 residues long. Per the germline V gene, CDR1 is SGHTA and CDR2 is FQGNSA. The ends were cut back, 1 base at V and 5 bases at J, with 6 bases in the middle. This chain's CDR3 is CASSLGLNEQYF. As DNA, the CDR3 is TGTGCCAGCAGCTTAGGTCTGAACGAGCAGTACTTC.

The chain couples TRBV29-1 to TRBJ2-5; 8 nucleotides match TRBD1. CDR3 size: 18 residues. V shed 4 bases and J 2 bases; nucleotides not matched to a gene: 18. Germline CDR1 reads SQVTM; CDR2 reads ANQGSEA. CDR3 loop: CSVGAEWTGKGSQETQYF. The CDR3, as DNA: TGCAGCGTTGGAGCCGAGTGGACAGGGAAAGGGAGTCAAGAGACCCAGTACTTC.

This clonotype was seen only a few times. The chain carries TRBV28 and TRBJ1-2, with a possible D match to TRBD1 (5 bases). The length of the CDR3 is 14 residues. Trimming removed 4 bases from V and 4 bases from J, with 13 bases in between. CDR1 MDHEN and CDR2 SYDVKM come from the germline V gene. The DNA of the CDR3 is TGTGCCAGCAGTTCCTCGGGGGTGAGCTATGGCTACACCTTC. It yields the protein CASSSSGVSYGYTF.

The CDR3 here is CSVDRPGTARNTEAFF. CDR3 bases: TGCAGCGTTGATCGACCCGGGACAGCGAGGAACACTGAAGCTTTCTTT. The V call is TRBV29-1, the J call TRBJ1-1; 7 nucleotides agree with TRBD1. This CDR3 region has 16 residues. Germline values: CDR1 SQVTM, CDR2 ANQGSEA. V gave up 3 bases and J gave up 1 base; unmatched junction bases: 11.

This clonotype came up a few times. The chain recombines TRBV5-1 with TRBJ2-1; either TRBD1 or TRBD2 may supply D (6 bases each). Trimming stripped 4 bases from V and 4 bases from J, with 18 bases between. The CDR3 covers 16 residues. Germline CDR1 and CDR2: SGHRS and YFSETQ. The CDR3 DNA sequence: TGCGCCAGCAGCACAGGGACCTCGGGGGTATACAATGAGCAGTTCTTC. Amino acids: CASSTGTSGVYNEQFF.

This clonotype was counted ten times or more. V usage is TRBV9 and J usage is TRBJ2-1; 9 nucleotides line up with TRBD2. Germline V lookup: CDR1 SGDLS, CDR2 YYNGEE. This CDR3 contains 16 residues. J was trimmed by 3 bases and V by 4 bases; bases with no gene match: 8. The CDR3 loop is CASSLSTSGYYNEQFF. The CDR3 region has the DNA TGTGCCAGCAGCTTAAGCACTAGCGGGTACTACAATGAGCAGTTCTTC.

In its sample, this clonotype was seen many times. J is TRBJ2-4 and V is TRBV20-1; D gene uncertain. The CDR3 runs to 16 residues. Germline CDR1 DFQATT, CDR2 SNEGSKA (reference sequence). Trimming removed 1 base from V and 2 bases from J, with 15 bases in between. The CDR3 loop reads CSARAHSDFSKNIQYF. The CDR3 nucleotides are TGCAGTGCTAGAGCCCATTCAGATTTTTCCAAAAACATTCAGTACTTC.

As concerns this clonotype: One end of the junction is discordant with germline, which a read error may explain. The rearrangement joins TRBV7-7 to TRBJ2-2; TRBD2 is a possible D gene (6 bases). The CDR3 consists of 14 residues. Germline V gene data show CDR1 as SSHAT and CDR2 as FNYEAQ (reference sequence). The CDR3 coding sequence is TGTGCTAGCAGCTCGGACCGCGGGGCCGGGGAGCTGTTTTTT. This sequence encodes CASSSDRGAGELFF. Together with reference TRBV7-7 and TRBJ2-2, the CDR3 gives the full variable domain: GAGVSQSPRYKVTKRGQDVTLRCDPISSHATLYWYQQALGQGPEFLTYFNYEAQPDKSGLPSDRFSAERPEGSISTLTIQRTEQRDSAMYRCASSSDRGAGELFFGEGSRLTVL.

The chain joins TRBV7-9 to TRBJ2-1; TRBD2 aligns across 7 bases. The CDR3 loop spans 15 amino acids. The junction had 8 bases not matched to a gene; V was cut back by 3 bases and J by 6 bases. Germline lookup yields CDR1 SEHNR and CDR2 FQNEAQ (reference sequence). The CDR3 nucleotides read TGTGCCAGCAGCTTTCGGCGGGAGTTTCGCAATGAGCAGTTCTTC. Translation gives CASSFRREFRNEQFF.

The V gene is TRBV7-2, the J gene TRBJ1-5; perhaps TRBD1 as D (6 bases). Germline CDR1 reads SGHTA; CDR2 reads FQGNSA. CDR3 length equals 17 residues. V lost 1 base, J lost 2 bases, and 15 bases lay in between. The CDR3, as DNA: TGTGCCAGCAGCTTAGGGTCCTGGGGGCGTGGCAATCAGCCCCAGCATTTT. The encoded protein is CASSLGSWGRGNQPQHF.

At least ten counts were recorded for this clonotype. The rearrangement joins TRBV20-1 to TRBJ2-5, with 14 positions matching TRBD2. The germline V gene has CDR1 DFQATT and CDR2 SNEGSKA (reference sequence). This CDR3 region has 16 residues. The J segment lost 4 bases and the V segment lost 3 bases, leaving 7 bases of the junction unmatched. CDR3 amino acids: CSASETSGRAPETQYF. The CDR3 DNA follows: TGCAGTGCTAGTGAGACTAGCGGGAGGGCCCCAGAGACCCAGTACTTC.

V gene TRBV28 combines with J gene TRBJ2-7; D possibly matches TRBD1 or TRBD2 (5 bases each). The CDR3 has 14 residues. The V and J ends lost 6 bases and 1 base respectively, with 13 bases between them. Germline V CDR1 and CDR2: MDHEN, SYDVKM. The CDR3 DNA follows: TGTGCCAGCAGGTTCCCGGGACCATCCTACGAGCAGTACTTC. It is translated as CASRFPGPSYEQYF.

This clonotype has a handful of counts. The chain couples TRBV11-1 to TRBJ2-1; 12 nucleotides match TRBD1. Germline CDR1 and CDR2: SGHAT and FQDESV (reference sequence). The CDR3 runs to 16 residues. J was trimmed by 8 bases and V by 6 bases; bases with no gene match: 11. CDR3 sequence reads: CASRFEPGQGAYEQFF. The CDR3 region has the DNA TGTGCCAGCAGGTTCGAACCGGGACAGGGGGCTTATGAGCAGTTCTTC. Supplemented by reference TRBV11-1 and TRBJ2-1, the full variable domain reads EAEVAQSPRYKITEKSQAVAFWCDPISGHATLYWYRQILGQGPELLVQFQDESVVDDSQLPKDRFSAERLKGVDSTLKIQPAELGDSAMYLCASRFEPGQGAYEQFFGPGTRLTVL.

The rearrangement joins TRBV12-3 or TRBV12-4 to TRBJ2-1; the D call may be TRBD1 or TRBD2 (6 bases each). Trimming took 5 bases from V and 7 from J, leaving 18 bases between them. The CDR3 is 15 amino acids. The CDR3 nucleotides are TGTGCCAGCAGTCTGGGGGGCCCTATCAGGAATGAGCAGTTCTTC. Residues: CASSLGGPIRNEQFF.